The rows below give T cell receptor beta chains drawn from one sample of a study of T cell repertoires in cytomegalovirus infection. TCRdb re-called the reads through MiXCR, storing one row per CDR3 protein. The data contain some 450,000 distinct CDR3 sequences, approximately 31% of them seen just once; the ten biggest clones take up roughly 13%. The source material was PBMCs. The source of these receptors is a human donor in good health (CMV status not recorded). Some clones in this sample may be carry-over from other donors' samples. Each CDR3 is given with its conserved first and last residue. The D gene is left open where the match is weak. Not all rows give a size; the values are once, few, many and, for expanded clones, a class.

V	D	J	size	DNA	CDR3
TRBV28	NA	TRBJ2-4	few	TGTGCCAGCAAGGGTGATCTAGCCAAAAACATTCAGTACTTC	CASKGDLAKNIQYF
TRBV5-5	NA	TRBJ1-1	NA	TGTGCCAGCAGCTTGGGGGTGAACACTAAAGCTTTCTTT	CASSLGVNTKAFF
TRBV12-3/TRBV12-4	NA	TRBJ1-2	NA	TGTGCCAGCAGTTTATCGGGACCCCAAATCTATGGCTACACCTTC	CASSLSGPQIYGYTF
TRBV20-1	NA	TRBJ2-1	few	TGCAGTGCAACGAGGGGCAGCTCCTACAATGAGCAGTTCTTC	CSATRGSSYNEQFF
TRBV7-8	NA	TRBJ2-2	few	TGTGCCAGCAGCTTAGTCGCCGGGACTGCCGGGGAGCTGTTTTTT	CASSLVAGTAGELFF
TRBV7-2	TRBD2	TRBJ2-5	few	TGTGCCAGCAGCTTAGCCCTAGCGGGGGGGCGAGCGACCCAGTACTTC	CASSLALAGGRATQYF
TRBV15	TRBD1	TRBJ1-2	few	TGTGCCACCGGGAACAGGGGCAGGGATGGCTACACCTTC	CATGNRGRDGYTF
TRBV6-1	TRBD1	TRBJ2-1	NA	TGTGCCAGCAGTGAAGCGGGATACAGGGGGCATGAGCAGTTCTTC	CASSEAGYRGHEQFF
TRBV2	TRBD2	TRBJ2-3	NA	TGTGCCAGCAGTCCGGCTAGCGGGGGAGATACGCAGTATTTT	CASSPASGGDTQYF
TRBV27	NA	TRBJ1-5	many	TGTGCCAGCAGTTCTGCCCCGCGCGCTCAGCCCCAGCATTTT	CASSSAPRAQPQHF
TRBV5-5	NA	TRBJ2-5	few	TGTGCCAGCAATGGTGGAGTTGAAGAGACCCAGTACTTC	CASNGGVEETQYF
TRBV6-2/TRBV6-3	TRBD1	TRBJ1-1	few	TGTGCCAGCAGCTACCGACAGGGGGCAAGGACTGAAGCTTTCTTT	CASSYRQGARTEAFF
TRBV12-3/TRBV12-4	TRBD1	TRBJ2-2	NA	TGTGCCAGCAGTCCGCGGACAGGGTCCACCGGGGAGCTGTTTTTT	CASSPRTGSTGELFF
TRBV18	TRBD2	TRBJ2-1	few	TGTGCCAGCTCACCACTCGGCCCTCTAGCGGGGGGAAGGGATGAGCAGTTCTTC	CASSPLGPLAGGRDEQFF
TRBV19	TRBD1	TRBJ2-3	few	TGTGCCAGTAGTATAGTACCGGGACAGGGGTCAGATACGCAGTATTTT	CASSIVPGQGSDTQYF
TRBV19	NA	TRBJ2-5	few	TGTGCCAGTAGGACGGGAACACAAGAGACCCAGTACTTC	CASRTGTQETQYF
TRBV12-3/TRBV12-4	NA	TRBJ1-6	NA	TGTGCCACCAAGAAGACAGGCGATACTGTTCGGTCACCCATCCACTTT	CATKKTGDTVRSPIHF
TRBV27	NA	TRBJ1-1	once	TGTGCCAGCAGTTTAGGGTTCTTGACGGTTGAAGCTTTCTTT	CASSLGFLTVEAFF
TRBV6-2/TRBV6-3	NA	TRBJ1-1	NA	TGTGCCAGCAGTTATATGGGGCGCACTGAAGCTTTCTTT	CASSYMGRTEAFF
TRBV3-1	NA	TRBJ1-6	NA	TGTGCCAGCAGCCCCTATACAGGTTCCTATAATTCACCCCTCCACTTT	CASSPYTGSYNSPLHF
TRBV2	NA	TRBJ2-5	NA	TGTGCCAGCAGTGAACGGGGAACCATGTTAGAGACCCAGTACTTC	CASSERGTMLETQYF
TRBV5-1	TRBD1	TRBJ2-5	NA	TGCGCCAGCAGCCAAATGGGACAGGGTGGAGAGACCCAGTACTTC	CASSQMGQGGETQYF
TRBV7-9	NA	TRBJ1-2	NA	TGTGCCAGCAGTCGGGCCTATGGCTACACCTTC	CASSRAYGYTF
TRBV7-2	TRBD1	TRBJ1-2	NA	TGTGCCAGCAGCGAACTATCCGGGACAGTGTGTTTAAACTATGGCTACACCTTC	CASSELSGTVCLNYGYTF
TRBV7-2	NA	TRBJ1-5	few	TGTGCCAGCAGCCCCGGACAGCCCTATAGCAATCAGCCCCAGCATTTT	CASSPGQPYSNQPQHF
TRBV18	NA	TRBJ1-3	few	TGTGCCAGCTCACGAGGAGCCCCAACGGGACTGACCTTTGGAAACACCATATATTTT	CASSRGAPTGLTFGNTIYF
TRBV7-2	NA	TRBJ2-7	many	TGTGCCAGCAGTCGGGGTGATTACGAGCAGTACTTC	CASSRGDYEQYF
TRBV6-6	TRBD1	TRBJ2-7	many	TGTGCCAGCAGTTTCTCGACAGGGGCCTACGAGCAGTACTTC	CASSFSTGAYEQYF
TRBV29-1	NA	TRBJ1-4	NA	TGCAGCGTTGGAAAGGGACTTGAACTGTTTTTT	CSVGKGLELFF
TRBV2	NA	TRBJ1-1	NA	TGTGCCAGCAGTGAGACACCTAACATGACTGAAGCTTTCTTT	CASSETPNMTEAFF
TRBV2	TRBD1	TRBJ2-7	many	TGTGCCAGCAGTGAACTCCCCCGGACAGGGTTATCCTACGAGCAGTACTTC	CASSELPRTGLSYEQYF
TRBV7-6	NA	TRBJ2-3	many	TGTGCCAGCAGCAAAGACCCGTTCGATACGCAGTATTTT	CASSKDPFDTQYF
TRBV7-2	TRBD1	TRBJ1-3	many	TGTGCCAGCACCCCGGGACAGATTGGAAACACCATATATTTT	CASTPGQIGNTIYF
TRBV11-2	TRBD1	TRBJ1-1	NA	TGTGCCAGCAGCGACCGGACAGGGACGGGGACTGAAGCTTTCTTT	CASSDRTGTGTEAFF
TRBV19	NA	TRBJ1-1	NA	TGTGCCAGTAGTATCAAGGTAAACACTGAAGCTTTCTTT	CASSIKVNTEAFF
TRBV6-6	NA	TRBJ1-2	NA	TGTGCCAGCAGTTACCCGGAACAGGGACTCTATGGCTACACCTTC	CASSYPEQGLYGYTF
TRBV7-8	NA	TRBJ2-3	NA	TGTGCCACGACAGTCTCCGGTGGCACAGATACGCAGTATTTT	CATTVSGGTDTQYF
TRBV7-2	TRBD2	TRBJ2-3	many	TGTGCCAGCAGCCCCTTAGCGGGGCCCTCTAGCACAGATACGCAGTATTTT	CASSPLAGPSSTDTQYF
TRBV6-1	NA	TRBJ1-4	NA	TGTGCCAGCAGTGACACCAGGGAATATTATGAAAAACTGTTTTTT	CASSDTREYYEKLFF
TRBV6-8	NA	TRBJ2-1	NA	TGTGCCAGCAGTTACCTGGCAGGGAAGTCCTACAATGAGCAGTTCTTC	CASSYLAGKSYNEQFF
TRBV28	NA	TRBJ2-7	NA	TGTGCCAGCAACTCTGCAGGGTACGAGCAGTACTTC	CASNSAGYEQYF
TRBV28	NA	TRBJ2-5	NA	TGTGCCAGCAGTTCGTCAGGCGTGACCCAAGAGACCCAGTACTTC	CASSSSGVTQETQYF
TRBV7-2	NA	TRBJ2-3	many	TGTGCCAGCAGCCCCGTGGGCCGACGCACAGATACGCAGTATTTT	CASSPVGRRTDTQYF
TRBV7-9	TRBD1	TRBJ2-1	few	TGTGCCAGCAGCCCCACGGGACAGGGGTACAATGAGCAGTTCTTC	CASSPTGQGYNEQFF